The clone carrying this T cell receptor beta chain was counted many times. Germline V gene data show CDR1 as SNHLY and CDR2 as FYNNEI. The CDR3 length is 21 residues. V was shortened by 3 bases and J by 2 bases, with 29 bases between the two germline ends. This sample was included in a study of human T cells and chemical hapten exposure. Study as a whole: How much TCR each sample yielded varied, mostly because pooled library volumes differed slightly.

The time point was: healthy volunteer bleed at 2 weeks. The authors extracted total RNA from unfractionated whole blood. Attachment of unique molecular identifiers to individual cDNA molecules was performed in the library. Each CDR3 protein gets one entry after TCRdb re-called the RACE reads with MiXCR. The top ten clones hold 1.5% to 2% of a sample with about 46,000 distinct CDR3 sequences, approximately 4.5% of them seen once. The clonotype was recovered from a female donor in good health. Some clones in this sample may be carry-over from other donors' samples. Sequencing was done on a sample of whole blood. The rearrangement links TRBV2 to TRBJ2-1, with D hard to call. The CDR3 is CASSDSVAAEDYLVTYNEQFF. The DNA of the CDR3 is TGTGCCAGCAGTGATTCGGTGGCGGCGGAAGATTATTTGGTAACCTACAATGAGCAGTTCTTC.